Following are 22 T cell receptor beta chains from one sample sequenced in a study of blood T cell repertoires in COVID-19. Data came from immunoSEQ multiplex PCR; TCRdb stores just in-frame clones and leaves some out. Of about 300,000 clones listed, approximately 89% were seen once; the top ten hold 1.5% to 2%. Sequenced: peripheral blood. The receptors here all came from a woman in her twenties or thirties with COVID-19, enrolled during active disease.

The genes are TRBV4-2 and TRBJ2-7; 8 bases line up with TRBD2. Germline V gene data show CDR1 as LGHNA and CDR2 as YNFKEQ. V lost 0 bases to trimming and J lost 5 bases; unmatched junction nucleotides: 9. This CDR3 is 16 amino acids long. The CDR3 DNA is TGTGCCAGCAGCCAAGAGCAGGGACTAGTGTTCCACGAGCAGTACTTC. This codes for CASSQEQGLVFHEQYF.

Note on this clone: At one of its ends the junction is not consistent with the germline gene, which may arise from a read error. This chain links TRBV5-6 with TRBJ2-3; 9 nucleotides line up with TRBD2. The CDR3 is made up of 12 amino acids. Germline loops: CDR1 SGHDT, CDR2 YYEEEE. CDR3 in amino acids: CASSSLAGALDF. CDR3 bases: TGTGCCAGCAGCTCTTTAGCGGGGGCCCTGGATTTT.

This clone was observed a few times. The rearrangement uses TRBV24-1 and TRBJ2-1; 10 nucleotides match TRBD1. CDR1 is KGHDR and CDR2 is SFDVKD in the germline V gene. The trim removed 3 bases at V and 5 bases at J, leaving 6 bases unmatched. This CDR3 has 16 residues. For the CDR3, the DNA is TGTGCCACCAGTGATCCCTGGACAGGGGGGGACAATGAGCAGTTCTTC. Amino acids: CATSDPWTGGDNEQFF.

The rearrangement joins TRBV5-4 to TRBJ2-3; perhaps TRBD2 as D (5 bases). Deletions cut 6 bases from V and 0 bases from J, with 14 bases between. Germline CDR1 is SGHNT and CDR2 is YYREEE (reference sequence). The CDR3 sequence is 15 residues long. The CDR3 DNA reads TGTGCCAGCACCCCACTAGAATCTAGCACAGATACGCAGTATTTT. Translating it yields CASTPLESSTDTQYF.

The J gene is TRBJ1-1, the V gene TRBV5-4, with a weak D call TRBD1 (6 bases). The CDR3 is 15 residues long. V was cut by 5 bases and J by 6 bases, with 20 bases left in between. Germline V gene sequence: CDR1 SGHNT, CDR2 YYREEE (reference sequence). CDR3 loop: CASSFSIGQYAEAFF. The DNA of the CDR3 is TGTGCCAGCAGTTTTTCCATTGGACAGTATGCTGAAGCTTTCTTT.

The chain carries TRBV5-1 and TRBJ1-2; a possible D gene is TRBD1 (5 bases). Trimming took off 3 bases at V and 1 base at J, with 13 bases between the two ends. The CDR3 has 15 residues. Germline V gives CDR1 SGHRS, CDR2 YFSETQ. As DNA, the CDR3 is TGCGCCAGCAGCTCTGGTGCGGGGGTTAACTATGGCTACACCTTC. Protein: CASSSGAGVNYGYTF.

The rearrangement uses TRBV7-8 and TRBJ1-2; D is perhaps TRBD1 (5 bases). The CDR3 contains 13 residues. Germline CDR1 is SGHVS and CDR2 is FQNEAQ. With 1 base removed from V and 4 bases from J, the gap between germline ends came to 7 bases. The CDR3 loop reads CASSLGQLYGYTF. DNA for the CDR3: TGTGCCAGCAGCTTAGGACAGCTCTATGGCTACACCTTC. Filled out from reference TRBV7-8 and TRBJ1-2, the complete variable domain reads GAGVSQSPRYKVAKRGQDVALRCDPISGHVSLFWYQQALGQGPEFLTYFQNEAQLDKSGLPSDRFFAERPEGSVSTLKIQRTQQEDSAVYLCASSLGQLYGYTFGSGTRLTVV.

For the CDR3, the DNA is TGCGCCAGCAGCTTGAACAGTCCTAACTATGGCTACACCTTC. Its protein product is CASSLNSPNYGYTF. The chain recombines TRBV5-1 with TRBJ1-2; D ambiguous. The CDR3 is 14 amino acids. V dropped 1 base and J dropped 0 bases, with 7 bases sitting between them. Germline CDR1 SGHRS, CDR2 YFSETQ.

V and J are TRBV30 and TRBJ2-1, with D tentatively TRBD2 (5 bases). The CDR3 sequence is 13 residues long. Germline CDR1 reads GTSNPN; CDR2 reads SVGIG (reference sequence). Trimming removed 3 bases at V and 7 bases at J, with 13 bases between. CDR3 residues: CAWRMASLNEQFF. DNA of the CDR3: TGTGCCTGGAGAATGGCTAGCTTGAATGAGCAGTTCTTC.

The chain uses TRBV24-1 and TRBJ2-1, with 9 bases lining up with TRBD1. The germline V gene has CDR1 KGHDR and CDR2 SFDVKD. The CDR3 is made up of 16 amino acids. After removal of 4 bases from V and 7 bases from J, the junction contained 10 bases not matched to a gene. Here the CDR3 reads CATSDPDRGEGNEQFF. CDR3 in DNA: TGTGCCACCAGTGACCCAGACAGGGGGGAAGGGAATGAGCAGTTCTTC.

This sequence joins TRBV11-2 and TRBJ2-1; a weak D match, TRBD1 (6 bases). The germline V gene encodes CDR1 SGHAT and CDR2 FQNNGV. The CDR3 length is 12 residues. V was trimmed by 8 bases and J by 7 bases, leaving 12 bases between them. The CDR3 DNA follows: TGTGCCAGCCGCGTCAGGGGAAATGAGCAGTTCTTC. This encodes CASRVRGNEQFF. Full variable domain (rest looked up from reference TRBV11-2 and TRBJ2-1): EAGVAQSPRYKIIEKRQSVAFWCNPISGHATLYWYQQILGQGPKLLIQFQNNGVVDDSQLPKDRFSAERLKGVDSTLKIQPAKLEDSAVYLCASRVRGNEQFFGPGTRLTVL.

A word on this clone: Other DNA sequences in this specimen translate into the identical CDR3. V and J are TRBV6-6 and TRBJ1-5; perhaps TRBD1 as D (5 bases). Germline CDR1 reads MNHNY; CDR2 reads SVGAGI (reference sequence). V lost 2 bases, J lost 5 bases, and 10 bases lay in between. The CDR3 runs 14 residues. The CDR3 DNA reads TGTGCCAGCAGTTACCGGGGCGGGGATCAGCCCCAGCATTTT. It specifies CASSYRGGDQPQHF.

The V gene is TRBV11-3, the J gene TRBJ2-3, with 8 positions matching TRBD2. Germline V lookup: CDR1 SGHNT, CDR2 YENEEA. This CDR3 spans 13 amino acids. After removal of 11 bases from V and 2 bases from J, the junction contained 6 bases not matched to a gene. The DNA for the CDR3 is TGTGCCGTTAGAGCGGGGGTCACAGATACGCAGTATTTT. This translates into CAVRAGVTDTQYF.

The rearrangement joins TRBV2 to TRBJ1-1; perhaps TRBD1 as D (5 bases). This CDR3 contains 15 residues. V lost 0 bases to trimming and J lost 0 bases, with 8 bases between them. Germline CDR1 reads SNHLY; CDR2 reads FYNNEI. In nucleotides, the CDR3 is TGTGCCAGCAGTGAAGCGACAGAAATGAACACTGAAGCTTTCTTT. It encodes CASSEATEMNTEAFF.

The rearrangement uses TRBV27 and TRBJ1-5; D unclear. Germline loops: CDR1 MNHEY, CDR2 SMNVEV (reference sequence). The CDR3 covers 13 residues. V gave up 2 bases and J gave up 3 bases, with 5 bases separating them. The CDR3: CASSLKHNQPQHF. DNA of the CDR3: TGTGCCAGCAGTTTAAAGCACAATCAGCCCCAGCATTTT.

This clone has only one observation. The chain combines TRBV7-9 with TRBJ1-6, with D perhaps matching TRBD1 (5 bases). The CDR3 contains 17 residues. Looked up from germline, CDR1 is SEHNR and CDR2 is FQNEAQ (reference sequence). V was trimmed by 0 bases and J by 9 bases, leaving 18 bases between them. In nucleotides, the CDR3 is TGTGCCAGCAGCTTAGCCCGGGGTGGCGGCGGGGGTTCACCCCTCCACTTT. This gives the protein CASSLARGGGGGSPLHF.

This sequence joins TRBV5-1 and TRBJ2-1; 7 positions match TRBD1. V lost 4 bases, J lost 7 bases, and 11 bases stayed unmatched. The CDR3 loop spans 15 amino acids. Germline V gene data show CDR1 as SGHRS and CDR2 as YFSETQ. Here the CDR3 DNA reads TGCGCCAGCAGCCCCAATTCGACAGGGCGGAATGAGCAGTTCTTC. It encodes CASSPNSTGRNEQFF.

As regards this clone: The junction departs from the called germline gene at one end, perhaps through a read error. This specimen includes other DNA sequences encoding the same CDR3. This chain uses TRBV6-5 with TRBJ1-2; TRBD1 agrees at 8 bases. CDR1 and CDR2 from the germline V gene are MNHEY and SVGAGI. This CDR3 region has 13 residues. This chain's CDR3 is CASSSDRGYGYTF. As DNA, the CDR3 is TGCGCCAGCAGTTCTGACAGGGGATATGGCTACACCTTC.

This chain links TRBV5-1 with TRBJ1-4; 9 bases align to TRBD1. V gave up 4 bases and J gave up 7 bases; unmatched junction bases: 8. The CDR3 extends over 15 amino acids. Germline lookup yields CDR1 SGHRS and CDR2 YFSETQ. CDR3 in DNA: TGCGCCAGCAGCCGGACAGGGGACGGGGGTGAAAAACTGTTTTTT. It is translated as CASSRTGDGGEKLFF. Complete variable domain (other parts from reference TRBV5-1 and TRBJ1-4): KAGVTQTPRYLIKTRGQQVTLSCSPISGHRSVSWYQQTPGQGLQFLFEYFSETQRNKGNFPGRFSGRQFSNSRSEMNVSTLELGDSALYLCASSRTGDGGEKLFFGSGTQLSVL.

This clone was counted only a few times. The chain couples TRBV4-3 to TRBJ2-7; 7 bases agree with TRBD2. The germline gives CDR1 LGHNA, CDR2 YSLEER. The CDR3 runs to 14 residues. The trim removed 0 bases at V and 7 bases at J, leaving 6 bases unmatched. CDR3 sequence: CASSQDLGGREQYF. The DNA for the CDR3 is TGCGCCAGCAGCCAAGATCTCGGGGGGAGGGAGCAGTACTTC.

This clone occurred once. The genes are TRBV30 and TRBJ1-1; 8 nucleotides match TRBD1. The ends lost 1 base at V and 1 base at J; junction bases unmatched: 5. Germline loops: CDR1 GTSNPN, CDR2 SVGIG (reference sequence). This CDR3 has 15 residues. The CDR3 DNA reads TGTGCCTGGAGTGAGCAGGGGGCAAGGAACACTGAAGCTTTCTTT. Translated: CAWSEQGARNTEAFF.

This chain joins TRBV24-1 and TRBJ1-2, with 8 nucleotides matching TRBD1. V shed 9 bases and J 6 bases; nucleotides not matched to a gene: 2. CDR3 length equals 11 residues. CDR1 and CDR2 from the germline V gene are KGHDR and SFDVKD. DNA of the CDR3: TGTGCCACCGGACAGGGTGATGGCTACACCTTC. This translates into CATGQGDGYTF.